The rows below give T cell receptor beta chains drawn from one sample of a study of siplizumab effects on memory and regulatory T cells. This table comes from immunoSEQ multiplex PCR, and its TCRdb copy is limited to in-frame clones, with some not included. Among 90,000 to 130,000 clones listed, 92% were seen once. Sequencing was performed on CD4+ T cells sorted from blood. The receptors were sampled from a human donor in good health. Each CDR3 is given with its conserved first and last residue. The D gene is left open where the match is weak. The size of a clone is reported for some rows only, either as once, few or many, or as a class for expanded clones.

J | D | size | V | CDR3 | DNA
TRBJ2-3 | TRBD1 | . | TRBV7-7 | CASSLGDSSTDTQYF | TGTGCCAGCAGCTTAGGGGACAGTAGCACAGATACGCAGTATTTT
TRBJ1-6 | . | . | TRBV25-1 | CASSEFGGNSPLHF | TGTGCCAGCAGTGAATTCGGGGGGAATTCACCCCTCCACTTT
TRBJ1-5 | . | once | TRBV10-3 | CAISEDNQPQHF | TGTGCCATCAGTGAGGACAATCAGCCCCAGCATTTT
TRBJ1-3 | . | . | TRBV6-5 | CASSSPRYRNTIYF | TGTGCCAGCAGTTCGCCCCGGTACAGAAACACCATATATTTT
TRBJ1-2 | . | . | TRBV27 | CASMGGNNYGYTF | TGTGCCAGCATGGGCGGTAATAACTATGGCTACACCTTC
TRBJ2-3 | . | . | TRBV5-4 | CASSLGGGNTQYF | TGTGCCAGCAGCTTGGGAGGGGGGAATACGCAGTATTTT
TRBJ2-3 | . | . | TRBV30 | CAWSGSSTDTQYF | TGTGCCTGGAGTGGGTCCAGCACAGATACGCAGTATTTT
TRBJ1-1 | . | once | TRBV7-3 | CASSREEGETEAFF | TGTGCCAGCAGCCGGGAGGAGGGAGAGACTGAAGCTTTCTTT
TRBJ2-7 | . | . | TRBV7-9 | CASSLLPSEQYF | TGTGCCAGCAGCTTATTACCTAGCGAGCAGTACTTC
TRBJ2-1 | . | . | TRBV19 | CASSIGREYNEQFF | TGTGCCAGTAGTATCGGCAGGGAGTACAATGAGCAGTTCTTC
TRBJ2-7 | . | many | TRBV19 | CASSIAGSSYEQYF | TGTGCCAGTAGTATAGCTGGCTCATCCTACGAGCAGTACTTC
TRBJ1-2 | . | . | TRBV5-1 | CASSATSTGDGYTF | TGCGCCAGCAGCGCTACTTCGACAGGAGACGGCTACACCTTC
TRBJ1-4 | . | . | TRBV5-1 | CASSFESYGPREKLFF | TGCGCCAGCAGCTTCGAATCGTACGGACCTCGAGAAAAACTGTTTTTT
TRBJ1-4 | . | . | TRBV2 | CASSDPGTVLKLFF | TGTGCCAGCAGTGACCCCGGGACGGTATTGAAACTGTTTTTT
TRBJ2-7 | . | once | TRBV19 | CASSTRGEQYF | TGTGCCAGTAGTACACGAGGCGAGCAGTACTTC
TRBJ2-5 | . | . | TRBV30 | CAVAGLSVGTQYF | TGTGCCGTCGCGGGACTTTCGGTGGGGACCCAGTACTTC
TRBJ2-6 | . | . | TRBV11-2 | CASSLGTSPGANVLTF | TGTGCCAGCAGCTTAGGGACATCACCTGGGGCCAACGTCCTGACTTTC
TRBJ1-1 | TRBD1 | . | TRBV16 | CASSPYRGRDTEAFF | TGTGCCAGCAGCCCCTACAGGGGAAGGGACACTGAAGCTTTCTTT
TRBJ2-3 | . | . | TRBV7-9 | CASSSSAGSTDTQYF | TGTGCCAGCAGCTCTTCTGCCGGTAGCACAGATACGCAGTATTTT
TRBJ2-5 | . | . | TRBV18 | CASSPAGRGETQYF | TGTGCCAGCTCACCAGCAGGGCGGGGAGAGACCCAGTACTTC
TRBJ2-3 | TRBD2 | . | TRBV27 | CASSLSISASGNGADTQYF | TGTGCCAGCAGTTTATCAATATCCGCTAGCGGGAATGGTGCAGATACGCAGTATTTT
TRBJ1-2 | . | . | TRBV11-2 | CASNKDPRAYGYTF | TGTGCCAGCAACAAAGACCCACGGGCCTATGGCTACACCTTC
TRBJ2-2 | TRBD1 | . | TRBV5-1 | CASSSQGQGNTGELFF | TGCGCCAGCAGCTCTCAAGGACAGGGGAACACCGGGGAGCTGTTTTTT
TRBJ2-7 | TRBD2 | once | TRBV5-6 | CASSLAGLAYEQYF | TGTGCCAGCAGCTTGGCGGGACTAGCTTACGAGCAGTACTTC
TRBJ2-1 | . | . | TRBV5-4 | CASSAELVNEQFF | TGTGCCAGCAGCGCCGAGCTAGTCAATGAGCAGTTCTTC
TRBJ2-2 | TRBD2 | . | TRBV6-6 | CAGQLAGGPGGELFF | TGTGCCGGACAACTAGCGGGAGGGCCGGGCGGGGAGCTGTTTTTT
TRBJ1-3 | TRBD1 | . | TRBV7-9 | CASRTGGIGNTIYF | TGTGCCAGCCGGACAGGGGGGATTGGAAACACCATATATTTT
TRBJ1-5 | . | . | TRBV5-6 | CASSSGGDQPQHF | TGTGCCAGCAGCAGCGGGGGGGATCAGCCCCAGCATTTT
TRBJ2-7 | . | . | TRBV6-1 | CASSEQYEQYF | TGTGCCAGCAGTGAACAGTACGAGCAGTACTTC
TRBJ1-1 | . | . | TRBV7-2 | CASSFSRNSEAFF | TGTGCCAGCAGCTTTAGCCGAAACAGCGAAGCTTTCTTT
TRBJ2-5 | . | . | TRBV5-6 | CASSPPGRETQYF | TGTGCCAGCAGCCCCCCGGGTCGAGAGACCCAGTACTTC
TRBJ1-1 | TRBD1 | . | TRBV6-5 | CASSRTGVGTEAFF | TGTGCCAGCAGTCGTACAGGGGTGGGAACTGAAGCTTTCTTT
TRBJ2-7 | . | . | TRBV2 | CASTTDSLYEQYF | TGTGCCAGCACCACGGACAGCCTCTACGAGCAGTACTTC
TRBJ2-1 | . | . | TRBV5-4 | CASSLGSAYNEQFF | TGTGCCAGCAGCTTGGGCTCAGCTTACAATGAGCAGTTCTTC
TRBJ1-1 | . | . | TRBV4-1 | CASSQDGTTEAFF | TGCGCCAGCAGCCAAGATGGGACCACTGAAGCTTTCTTT